This is a list of T cell receptor beta chains from one sample in a study of cytomegalovirus exposure and HLA in healthy donors. TCRdb's table, derived via immunoSEQ multiplex PCR, lists solely in-frame clones and lacks some. The profile shows about 150,000 clones, around 82% of them singletons. Sample: PBMCs. The origin of the receptors is a boy between 2 and 10 years old in good health and CMV-seronegative. Each CDR3 is given with its conserved first and last residue. The D gene is left open where the match is weak. Rows give clone size only sometimes, using once, few, many, or a class for an expanded clone.

j_gene: TRBJ1-1
abundance: .
d_gene: .
v_gene: TRBV5-1
CDR3nt: TGCGCCAGCAGCCCGGCAGGGGACACTGAAGCTTTCTTT
CDR3aa: CASSPAGDTEAFF

j_gene: TRBJ2-2
abundance: once
d_gene: TRBD2
v_gene: TRBV7-9
CDR3nt: TGTGCCAGCAGGCGGACTGGCGGGAGGGGAACCGGGGAGCTGTTTTTT
CDR3aa: CASRRTGGRGTGELFF

j_gene: TRBJ1-2
abundance: .
d_gene: TRBD1
v_gene: TRBV2
CDR3nt: TGTGCCAGCAGTGGGGGACAGGGCCCGCTTTTCTATGGCTACACCTTC
CDR3aa: CASSGGQGPLFYGYTF

j_gene: TRBJ1-5
abundance: .
d_gene: .
v_gene: TRBV19
CDR3nt: TGTGCCAGTAGTATCAGGCCTAGCAATCAGCCCCAGCATTTT
CDR3aa: CASSIRPSNQPQHF

j_gene: TRBJ2-7
abundance: .
d_gene: TRBD2
v_gene: TRBV6-1
CDR3nt: TGTGCCAGCAGTGCTCCGGGACTAGCGGGAGCGGCCTACGAGCAGTACTTC
CDR3aa: CASSAPGLAGAAYEQYF

j_gene: TRBJ2-7
abundance: .
d_gene: TRBD2
v_gene: TRBV4-1
CDR3nt: TGCGCCAGCAGCCCCACTAGCGGGAGTTTCTACGAGCAGTACTTC
CDR3aa: CASSPTSGSFYEQYF

j_gene: TRBJ2-5
abundance: .
d_gene: TRBD1
v_gene: TRBV27
CDR3nt: TGTGCCAGCAGCCAGGGGGTGGGGGAGACCCAGTACTTC
CDR3aa: CASSQGVGETQYF

j_gene: TRBJ2-3
abundance: .
d_gene: TRBD2
v_gene: TRBV15
CDR3nt: TGTGCCACCAGCACCAGACTAGCGGCTAGCACAGATACGCAGTATTTT
CDR3aa: CATSTRLAASTDTQYF

j_gene: TRBJ2-2
abundance: .
d_gene: TRBD2
v_gene: TRBV11-2
CDR3nt: TGTGCCAGCAGCTTACGCGGACTAGGTGCCGGGGAGCTGTTTTTT
CDR3aa: CASSLRGLGAGELFF

j_gene: TRBJ2-1
abundance: .
d_gene: TRBD1
v_gene: TRBV28
CDR3nt: TGTGCCAGCAGTAACGACAGGGGGCGTTACAATGAGCAGTTCTTC
CDR3aa: CASSNDRGRYNEQFF

j_gene: TRBJ1-3
abundance: few
d_gene: .
v_gene: TRBV11-2
CDR3nt: TGTGCCAGCAGCTTAGGGGGGGTTGGAAACACCATATATTTT
CDR3aa: CASSLGGVGNTIYF

j_gene: TRBJ2-1
abundance: once
d_gene: TRBD2
v_gene: TRBV11-2
CDR3nt: TGTGCCAGCAGCTCTTCCGGGACTAGCGGGAATGAGCAGTTCTTC
CDR3aa: CASSSSGTSGNEQFF

j_gene: TRBJ1-2
abundance: .
d_gene: TRBD1
v_gene: TRBV6-1
CDR3nt: TGTGCCAGCAGCGCGGGACAGGGTGACTATGGCTACACCTTC
CDR3aa: CASSAGQGDYGYTF

j_gene: TRBJ2-1
abundance: .
d_gene: TRBD2
v_gene: TRBV12-5
CDR3nt: TGTGCTAGTGGTGCGTCTCCCTATCGGACTAGGGACAATGAGCAGTTCTTC
CDR3aa: CASGASPYRTRDNEQFF

j_gene: TRBJ1-1
abundance: .
d_gene: TRBD1
v_gene: TRBV5-1
CDR3nt: TGCGCCAGCAGCTCCGGACAGGGGGACACTGAAGCTTTCTTT
CDR3aa: CASSSGQGDTEAFF

j_gene: TRBJ1-3
abundance: once
d_gene: .
v_gene: TRBV2
CDR3nt: TGTGCCAGCAGCCAAGAGGAGGGCTCTGGAAACACCATATATTTT
CDR3aa: CASSQEEGSGNTIYF

j_gene: TRBJ2-3
abundance: .
d_gene: TRBD2
v_gene: TRBV7-6
CDR3nt: TGTGCCAGCAGCTTAGTGAAACTAGCGGGAGACCCAGATACGCAGTATTTT
CDR3aa: CASSLVKLAGDPDTQYF

j_gene: TRBJ2-5
abundance: .
d_gene: TRBD1
v_gene: TRBV5-4
CDR3nt: TGTGCCAGCAATCTGGGACAGACAAACCAAGAGACCCAGTACTTC
CDR3aa: CASNLGQTNQETQYF

j_gene: TRBJ2-7
abundance: .
d_gene: TRBD2
v_gene: TRBV28
CDR3nt: TGTGCCAGCAGCTGGACTAGCGGGATCTCCTACGAGCAGTACTTC
CDR3aa: CASSWTSGISYEQYF

j_gene: TRBJ2-5
abundance: once
d_gene: .
v_gene: TRBV7-6
CDR3nt: TGTGCCAGCAGTCGTCGGGGGTACCAAGAGACCCAGTACTTC
CDR3aa: CASSRRGYQETQYF

j_gene: TRBJ2-7
abundance: .
d_gene: .
v_gene: TRBV11-2
CDR3nt: TGTGCCAGCAGCACCCGCCCGAGCTCCTACGAGCAGTACTTC
CDR3aa: CASSTRPSSYEQYF

j_gene: TRBJ2-3
abundance: .
d_gene: TRBD2
v_gene: TRBV5-1
CDR3nt: TGCGCCAGCAGCTCAAGCCCGGGACTAGTCTCAGATACGCAGTATTTT
CDR3aa: CASSSSPGLVSDTQYF

j_gene: TRBJ1-1
abundance: .
d_gene: TRBD1
v_gene: TRBV28
CDR3nt: TGTGCCAGCAGTTTAACGGACAGGCGAGCTTTCTTT
CDR3aa: CASSLTDRRAFF

j_gene: TRBJ2-4
abundance: .
d_gene: .
v_gene: TRBV6-1
CDR3nt: TGTGCCAGCAGTGGGGACTTCGCAGGCCAAAACATTCAGTACTTC
CDR3aa: CASSGDFAGQNIQYF

j_gene: TRBJ2-3
abundance: .
d_gene: TRBD2
v_gene: TRBV10-1
CDR3nt: TGCGCCAGCAGTGCGGGACTAGCGGGAGCGGGAGATACGCAGTATTTT
CDR3aa: CASSAGLAGAGDTQYF

j_gene: TRBJ1-2
abundance: few
d_gene: TRBD1
v_gene: TRBV2
CDR3nt: TGTGCAACCCGGACAGGGGACTATGGCTACACCTTC
CDR3aa: CATRTGDYGYTF

j_gene: TRBJ2-3
abundance: .
d_gene: TRBD2
v_gene: TRBV4-1
CDR3nt: TGCGCCAGCAGCCAAGTGGAACTAGCGGGAGTCTCCACGGGACTTTACACAGATACGCAGTATTTT
CDR3aa: CASSQVELAGVSTGLYTDTQYF

j_gene: TRBJ1-4
abundance: .
d_gene: .
v_gene: TRBV21-1
CDR3nt: TGTGCCAGCAGTAAACAGGGCGGGGTACTTTTT
CDR3aa: CASSKQGGVLF

j_gene: TRBJ1-5
abundance: .
d_gene: .
v_gene: TRBV2
CDR3nt: TGTGCCAGCAGTGAAGGGCCACCTGGCAATCAGCCCCAGCATTTT
CDR3aa: CASSEGPPGNQPQHF

j_gene: TRBJ2-7
abundance: .
d_gene: TRBD2
v_gene: TRBV19
CDR3nt: TGTGCCAGTAGTATCATGTATTGGGGGACTAGCGGGACCCAACCCTCCTACGAGCAGTACTTC
CDR3aa: CASSIMYWGTSGTQPSYEQYF

j_gene: TRBJ1-1
abundance: .
d_gene: .
v_gene: TRBV4-1
CDR3nt: TGCGCCAGCAGCCATCGCCTCACTGGAGGTGGCACTGAAGCTTTCTTT
CDR3aa: CASSHRLTGGGTEAFF

j_gene: TRBJ2-3
abundance: .
d_gene: .
v_gene: TRBV5-8
CDR3nt: TGTGCCAGCAGTCTTAAATTCCGGAGCACAGATACGCAGTATTTT
CDR3aa: CASSLKFRSTDTQYF

j_gene: TRBJ1-2
abundance: .
d_gene: .
v_gene: TRBV28
CDR3nt: TGTGCCAGCAGTTTTTTTGAGATCCAATCCGGCTACACCTTC
CDR3aa: CASSFFEIQSGYTF

j_gene: TRBJ1-1
abundance: few
d_gene: .
v_gene: TRBV29-1
CDR3nt: TGCAGCGTTGAACTGGGCCCGAACACTGAAGCTTTCTTT
CDR3aa: CSVELGPNTEAFF

j_gene: TRBJ1-1
abundance: .
d_gene: .
v_gene: TRBV25-1
CDR3nt: TGTGCCAGCAGTCATGGTCAGGGAAAAGCAGCTTTCTTT
CDR3aa: CASSHGQGKAAFF

j_gene: TRBJ2-3
abundance: .
d_gene: TRBD2
v_gene: TRBV19
CDR3nt: TGTGCCAGTAGTACCAAGCCGGGACTAGCGGGAGTGTACCTTCTCACAGATACGCAGTATTTT
CDR3aa: CASSTKPGLAGVYLLTDTQYF

j_gene: TRBJ2-1
abundance: few
d_gene: TRBD2
v_gene: TRBV2
CDR3nt: TGTGCCAGCAGGGCCGGACTAGCGGGAGACAATGAGCAGTTCTTC
CDR3aa: CASRAGLAGDNEQFF

j_gene: TRBJ1-2
abundance: .
d_gene: TRBD1
v_gene: TRBV5-4
CDR3nt: TGTGCCAGCAGCTCCGGACAGGATAGACCGAACTATGGCTACACCTTC
CDR3aa: CASSSGQDRPNYGYTF

j_gene: TRBJ1-2
abundance: .
d_gene: .
v_gene: TRBV6-5
CDR3nt: TGTGCCAGCAGTTCGACAAGACAACCCACTAACTATGGCTACACCTTC
CDR3aa: CASSSTRQPTNYGYTF

j_gene: TRBJ2-5
abundance: .
d_gene: .
v_gene: TRBV7-9
CDR3nt: TGTGCCAGCAGCTTACCGACAGTAGGGGAGACCCAGTACTTC
CDR3aa: CASSLPTVGETQYF

j_gene: TRBJ2-1
abundance: .
d_gene: TRBD2
v_gene: TRBV7-6
CDR3nt: TGTGCCAGCAGCCTAGCGGGAGGGCCGGGGAATGAGCAGTTCTTC
CDR3aa: CASSLAGGPGNEQFF

j_gene: TRBJ1-1
abundance: .
d_gene: TRBD1
v_gene: TRBV4-1
CDR3nt: TGCGCCAGCAGTCAGGGGACAGGGGGCAAGAACACTGAAGCTTTCTTT
CDR3aa: CASSQGTGGKNTEAFF

j_gene: TRBJ2-5
abundance: .
d_gene: .
v_gene: TRBV20-1
CDR3nt: TGCAGTTCATGGGAGAAAGAGACCCAGTACTTC
CDR3aa: CSSWEKETQYF

j_gene: TRBJ2-3
abundance: .
d_gene: TRBD2
v_gene: TRBV15
CDR3nt: TGTGCCACCAGCAGAGATGGTACTAGCGGGAGTGAGAATACGCAGTATTTT
CDR3aa: CATSRDGTSGSENTQYF

j_gene: TRBJ1-3
abundance: .
d_gene: .
v_gene: TRBV5-4
CDR3nt: TGTGCCAGCAGCTCTTCAGGGGCTGGCGATGGAAACACCATATATTTT
CDR3aa: CASSSSGAGDGNTIYF

j_gene: TRBJ2-1
abundance: .
d_gene: .
v_gene: TRBV15
CDR3nt: TGTGCCACCAGCTCTTTCGGGGTTTACAATGAGCAGTTCTTC
CDR3aa: CATSSFGVYNEQFF

j_gene: TRBJ1-2
abundance: once
d_gene: TRBD1
v_gene: TRBV4-1
CDR3nt: TGCGCCAGCAGCCCGTCGCGGGACAGGGGGACCCTAGATGGCTACACCTTC
CDR3aa: CASSPSRDRGTLDGYTF

j_gene: TRBJ1-3
abundance: .
d_gene: TRBD1
v_gene: TRBV7-9
CDR3nt: TGTGCCAGCAGCAGACAACCGGGACAGGGCCCTGGAAACACCATATATTTT
CDR3aa: CASSRQPGQGPGNTIYF

j_gene: TRBJ2-7
abundance: .
d_gene: .
v_gene: TRBV15
CDR3nt: TGTGCCACCAGCAGATCCACAAGGACGGATTTTACGGGAGAGCAGTACTTC
CDR3aa: CATSRSTRTDFTGEQYF

j_gene: TRBJ2-1
abundance: .
d_gene: .
v_gene: TRBV2
CDR3nt: TGTGCCAGCAGTGATAGTTTTCGAAGACTCAATGAGCAGTTCTTC
CDR3aa: CASSDSFRRLNEQFF

j_gene: TRBJ2-2
abundance: .
d_gene: .
v_gene: TRBV29-1
CDR3nt: TGCAGCGTTGAAGACCGAGGAGGGGGCGTTACCGGGGAGCTGTTTTTT
CDR3aa: CSVEDRGGGVTGELFF

j_gene: TRBJ1-1
abundance: few
d_gene: .
v_gene: TRBV19
CDR3nt: TGTGCCAGTAGTATAGTAGGGGGGAACACTGAAGCTTTCTTT
CDR3aa: CASSIVGGNTEAFF

j_gene: TRBJ2-3
abundance: .
d_gene: .
v_gene: TRBV5-1
CDR3nt: TGCGCCAGCAGCCCACCTAATTGGGGGGTTACGGATACGCAGTATTTT
CDR3aa: CASSPPNWGVTDTQYF

j_gene: TRBJ2-7
abundance: once
d_gene: .
v_gene: TRBV28
CDR3nt: TGTGCCAGCAGTTCTGACAGAGTGTACGAGCAGTACTTC
CDR3aa: CASSSDRVYEQYF

j_gene: TRBJ2-1
abundance: .
d_gene: TRBD2
v_gene: TRBV29-1
CDR3nt: TGCAGCGTTGAGACTAGCGGGAGGGCCGATGAGCAGTTCTTC
CDR3aa: CSVETSGRADEQFF

j_gene: TRBJ2-1
abundance: .
d_gene: TRBD1
v_gene: TRBV6-1
CDR3nt: TGTGCCAGCAGTATACAGGGGCCTTACAATGAGCAGTTCTTC
CDR3aa: CASSIQGPYNEQFF

j_gene: TRBJ2-1
abundance: .
d_gene: .
v_gene: TRBV6-6
CDR3nt: TGTGCCAGCAGTACCCACACAGGGCTTGATGAGCAGTTCTTC
CDR3aa: CASSTHTGLDEQFF

j_gene: TRBJ1-4
abundance: .
d_gene: .
v_gene: TRBV25-1
CDR3nt: TGTGCCAGCAGTGAAGGGGGGACTGTCCTTGAAAAACTGTTTTTT
CDR3aa: CASSEGGTVLEKLFF

j_gene: TRBJ2-3
abundance: once
d_gene: .
v_gene: TRBV28
CDR3nt: TGTGCCAGCAGTTTATACATGCAGGGCACAGATACGCAGTATTTT
CDR3aa: CASSLYMQGTDTQYF